The 31 T cell receptor delta chains below were found in one sample sequenced in a study of γδ T cells in repeated Plasmodium falciparum infection. TCRdb reanalyzed the multiplex PCR reads using CATT. The table has under 60,000 delta-chain clones, approximately 1.5% seen once. Gammadelta T cells were flow-sorted from PBMC into Vgamma9/Vdelta2+ and Vdelta2-negative populations for bulk analysis. Sequencing was performed on gamma-delta T cells from blood. These receptors all come from a pool of human donors (malaria-infected and uninfected, not separated).

In its sample, this clone was seen a few times. The protein TCRdb lists belongs to a much larger clone and differs from this DNA's translation at residue 18, which points to a read error; the protein shown is made from the DNA. The chain uses TRDV2 and TRDJ3; D may be TRDD3 (5 bases). The germline gives CDR1 GEAIGNYY, CDR2 EKD. The length of the CDR3 is 19 residues. The CDR3 nucleotides read TGTGCCTGTGACGCCGTGCGGACTTTAAGCTCCTGGGACACCCGACAGATGATTTTC. Protein sequence: CACDAVRTLSSWDTRQMIF.

As concerns this clone: This likely stems from a read error, as it lies one base from a far larger clone. Other nucleotide sequences from this sample produce the same CDR3. The chain employs TRDV1 and TRDJ3; D is perhaps TRDD3 (5 bases). The germline CDR1 and CDR2 sequences are TSWWSYY and QGS. This CDR3 region has 19 residues. CDR3 protein: CALGSLRKLSTWDTRQMFF. The CDR3 nucleotides are TGTGCTCTTGGGTCGCTAAGGAAACTTTCGACCTGGGACACCCGACAGATGTTCTTC.

About this clone itself: A far larger clone differs by one base, so this is likely a read error. The sample holds other DNA sequences that translate to the same CDR3. This chain links TRDV3 with TRDJ1; 8 bases agree with TRDD2. This CDR3 contains 21 residues. V gave up 3 bases and J gave up 0 bases; unmatched junction bases: 27. Germline-derived CDR1 and CDR2 are TVYSNPD and GDNSRS (reference sequence). CDR3 sequence: CAFTHFLLGLTGDTYTDKLIF. CDR3 bases: TGTGCCTTCACCCACTTCCTACTCGGTTTAACGGGGGACACCTACACCGATAAACTCATCTTT.

As concerns this clone: A far larger clone lies a single base away; this is likely a read error. This sample includes further DNA sequences coding for the same CDR3. The chain couples TRDV2 to TRDJ1, with 10 positions matching TRDD3. CDR3 length equals 19 residues. V lost 0 bases, J lost 0 bases, and 12 bases stayed unmatched. Germline V gene lookup returns CDR1 GEAIGNYY and CDR2 EKD. CDR3 in DNA: TGTGCCTGTGACACCGTGAACGGGGGATACGCGACGTACACCGATAAACTCATCTTT. Translated: CACDTVNGGYATYTDKLIF.

This clone was found a few times. TCRdb's protein, taken from a much larger clone, differs from this DNA's translation at residue 5, likely owing to a read error; the protein displayed comes from the DNA. The chain has TRDV1 and TRDJ1; TRDD3 agrees at 8 bases. V lost 4 bases to trimming and J lost 0 bases; unmatched junction nucleotides: 19. The CDR3 is 20 amino acids. Germline CDR1 reads TSWWSYY; CDR2 reads QGS. The chain's CDR3 is CALGGLLWGTSLKYTDKLIF. CDR3 bases: TGTGCTCTTGGGGGGTTACTCTGGGGGACGAGTTTAAAGTACACCGATAAACTCATCTTT.

This clone came up many times. The amino acid sequence in TCRdb belongs to a much larger clone and departs from this DNA's translation at residue 9, likely a sequencing read error; the sequence shown is translated from the DNA. The chain is built from TRDV1 and TRDJ1; 8 bases match TRDD3. J was trimmed by 2 bases and V by 3 bases; bases with no gene match: 32. The CDR3 runs 24 residues. In germline, CDR1 is TSWWSYY, CDR2 QGS. As DNA, the CDR3 is TGTGCTCTTGGGGATCGCAAGGCCCTCCTTTCCTCGTACTGGGGGTCCCGAGGAACCGATAAACTCATCTTT. It is translated as CALGDRKALLSSYWGSRGTDKLIF.

Turning to this clone: This probably arose from a read error, given a far larger clone one base away. This sample also contains other DNA sequences that code for the same CDR3. The V gene call reads TRDV2; no J gene was called; the table's D gene call, TRDD3, was not cross checked with the DNA. The germline V gene has CDR1 GEAIGNYY and CDR2 EKD. The CDR3 covers 19 residues. CDR3 sequence reads: CACDTLPPGGYGSTDKLIF. The CDR3 DNA reads as TGTGCCTGTGACACCCTGCCTCCTGGGGGATACGGAAGCACCGATAAACTTATCTTT.

As concerns this clone: The protein given by TCRdb reflects a much larger clone and differs at residue 14 from this DNA's translation, likely from a read error; the protein shown is the DNA's translation. The CDR3: CACDTLAPGGYTDRLIF. The CDR3 DNA reads TGTGCCTGTGACACCCTCGCCCCAGGGGGATACACCGATAGACTCATCTTT. This chain joins TRDV2 and TRDJ1, with 9 bases that match TRDD3. The J gene was not available in TCRdb and was assigned here by matching the DNA to germline segments. Germline V gives CDR1 GEAIGNYY, CDR2 EKD. The CDR3 runs to 17 residues.

This clone came up many times. The chain recombines TRDV2 with TRDJ1, with TRDD3 matching 10 bases. The CDR3 has 18 residues. The germline gives CDR1 GEAIGNYY, CDR2 EKD. The V gene end was trimmed by 0 bases and the J gene end by 1 base; junction bases not matched to a gene: 10. In nucleotides, the CDR3 is TGTGCCTGTGACACCATTAGCCTGGGGGATAGGGGCACCGATAAACTCATCTTT. It is translated as CACDTISLGDRGTDKLIF.

A few counts support this clone. It differs at one base from a far larger clone, so likely a read error. Other DNA sequences in the sample encode the same CDR3. The CDR3 DNA reads as TGTGCCTGCGACTCCCAGATTACTGGGGGATACCCTGACACCGATAAACTCATCTTT. Translated: CACDSQITGGYPDTDKLIF. The chain joins TRDV2 to TRDJ1; TRDD3 aligns across 12 bases. Here the J gene came from matching the DNA to germline, since TCRdb omits it. The V gene end was trimmed by 7 bases and the J gene end by 0 bases; junction bases not matched to a gene: 17. The CDR3 is made up of 19 amino acids. CDR1 and CDR2 (germline): GEAIGNYY, EKD.

Many counts were recorded for this clone. This sequence joins TRDV1 and TRDJ1, with D possibly TRDD2 on 7 matching bases. Germline V gives CDR1 TSWWSYY, CDR2 QGS. Between the trimmed V and J ends, which lost 3 bases and 0 bases, there was a span of 17 bases. This CDR3 region has 17 residues. The CDR3 is CALGEFLPGYYTDKLIF. For the CDR3, the DNA is TGTGCTCTTGGGGAGTTCCTACCGGGATATTACACCGATAAACTCATCTTT.

This clone has just a few counts. TCRdb assigns this DNA the protein of a much larger clone, which departs from its translation at residue 15; this likely reflects a read error, and the protein shown comes from translating the DNA. The V gene call reads TRDV2; no J gene was called; the D call in the table, TRDD3, was not verified against the DNA. The CDR3 loop spans 16 amino acids. The V gene's germline CDR1 is GEAIGNYY and CDR2 EKD. CDR3 nucleotides: TGTGCCTGTGACACCGGGGGGATACGACACACCGATAAACTCACCTTT. This gives the protein CACDTGGIRHTDKLTF.

This clone was detected only a few times. This likely came from a read error, as a far larger clone is one base away. The sample holds other DNA sequences that translate to the same CDR3. J is TRDJ1 and V is TRDV1; D possibly corresponds to TRDD3 (5 bases). TCRdb leaves out the J gene; it was filled in here by matching the DNA to germline. The CDR3 is made up of 16 amino acids. Germline V CDR1 and CDR2: TSWWSYY, QGS. V lost 4 bases, J lost 5 bases, and 20 bases lay in between. The CDR3 here is CALGGLTGDPGDKLIF. Here the CDR3 DNA reads TGTGCTCTTGGGGGACTTACCGGGGACCCTGGGGATAAACTCATCTTT.

By sample share, this clone is medium-sized. This CDR3 is also generated by other DNA sequences in the sample. V is TRDV1 and J is TRDJ1, with D perhaps TRDD3 (6 bases). CDR3 size: 18 residues. Germline V gives CDR1 TSWWSYY, CDR2 QGS. V was cut by 4 bases and J by 0 bases, with 21 bases left in between. The DNA for the CDR3 is TGTGCTCTTGGGGGGCCAGAAGGGGGGAAACGGTACACCGATAAACTCATCTTT. Translating gives CALGGPEGGKRYTDKLIF.

This clone was seen a handful of times. A single base is all that separates this from a far larger clone, so a read error is likely. At the DNA level, this CDR3 is encoded by other sequences in the same sample as well. The chain has TRDV1 and TRDJ1, with 8 bases fitting TRDD3. Assignment of the J gene here rests on matching the DNA to germline, because TCRdb gives none. The CDR3 has 19 residues. J gave up 5 bases and V 0 bases, and 17 bases lay outside the gene matches. The germline V gene has CDR1 TSWWSYY and CDR2 QGS. The CDR3 region is CALGELVVPSLGDSDKLIF. Here the CDR3 DNA reads TGTGCTCTTGGGGAACTAGTCGTTCCTTCGCTGGGGGACTCGGATAAACTCATCTTT.

The sample holds a few counts of this clone. TCRdb's protein, taken from a much larger clone, differs from this DNA's translation at residue 5, likely owing to a read error; the protein displayed comes from the DNA. V gene TRDV3 combines with J gene TRDJ1; D is unresolved. The J gene, absent from TCRdb, was called here by matching the DNA to germline. V was shortened by 1 base and J by 0 bases, with 21 bases between the two germline ends. Germline V lookup: CDR1 TVYSNPD, CDR2 GDNSRS (reference sequence). There are 17 residues in the CDR3. CDR3 sequence reads: CAFKELWRGGYTDKLIF. The CDR3 DNA reads as TGTGCCTTTAAAGAACTGTGGAGGGGTGGGTACACCGATAAACTCATCTTT.

The table lists this clone with many counts. This chain joins TRDV1 and TRDJ1; a possible D gene is TRDD2 (5 bases). There are 21 residues in the CDR3. Trimming cost V 4 bases and J 2 bases, with 32 bases left between them. The germline V gene encodes CDR1 TSWWSYY and CDR2 QGS. This CDR3 reads CALGVLKQRLVPRSWTDKLIF. The CDR3 region has the DNA TGTGCTCTTGGGGTCCTAAAGCAACGGTTAGTGCCTCGGAGTTGGACCGATAAACTCATCTTT.

This clone was recorded at least ten times. The chain uses TRDV2 and TRDJ1, with 10 bases that match TRDD3. Matching the DNA to germline supplied the J gene, which TCRdb does not give. With 4 bases clipped from V and 3 bases from J, the junction kept 16 bases outside the gene matches. The germline V gene encodes CDR1 GEAIGNYY and CDR2 EKD. The CDR3 has 18 residues. CDR3 protein: CACEGMGDTPTLADKLIF. CDR3 DNA sequence: TGTGCCTGTGAAGGAATGGGGGATACCCCGACCCTTGCCGATAAACTCATCTTT.

This clone was counted ten times or more. A much more abundant neighbour one base away suggests this may be a read error. The rearrangement uses TRDV1 and TRDJ2, with TRDD3 identical over 12 bases. Germline loops: CDR1 TSWWSYY, CDR2 QGS. The CDR3 spans 17 residues. In DNA, the CDR3 is TGTGCTCTTGGATTTACTGGGGGATACCCCCCGACAGCAGAACTCTTCTTT. It codes for CALGFTGGYPPTAELFF.

This clone appeared a few times. This probably arose from a read error, given a far larger clone one base away. Other DNA sequences in this sample translate to the same CDR3. This chain connects TRDV2 to TRDJ1, with 8 bases fitting TRDD3. Assignment of the J gene here rests on matching the DNA to germline, because TCRdb gives none. V was clipped by 4 bases and J by 2 bases; unmatched bases: 11. From germline, CDR1 is GEAIGNYY and CDR2 EKD. This CDR3 spans 16 amino acids. The DNA for the CDR3 is TGTGCCTGTGATACCGTGCATTTGGGGGATACCGATAAACTCATCTTT. As protein: CACDTVHLGDTDKLIF.

The table lists this clone with many counts. A far larger clone differs by one base, so this is likely a read error. Other DNA variants within this sample encode the same CDR3. The J gene is TRDJ1, the V gene TRDV2; the D gene is possibly TRDD3 (5 bases). This CDR3 has 17 amino acids. Germline CDR1 and CDR2: GEAIGNYY and EKD. The CDR3 nucleotides are TGCGCCTGTGACTCCCTGCAAGCGGGGGGGCACACCGATAAACTCATCTTT. This gives the protein CACDSLQAGGHTDKLIF.

This clone showed up just a few times. The protein in TCRdb stems from a much larger clone and differs at residue 4 from this DNA's translation, likely a read error; here the protein is translated from the DNA. V usage is TRDV1 and J usage is TRDJ1, with 9 bases that match TRDD3. This CDR3 spans 20 amino acids. Germline V gene data show CDR1 as TSWWSYY and CDR2 as QGS. CDR3 DNA: TGTGCTCTTGAGGAACTTCCTCCCCCTCTGGGGGATCTGTACACCGATAAACTCATCTTT. Translation gives CALEELPPPLGDLYTDKLIF.

A note on this clone: TCRdb's protein, taken from a much larger clone, differs from this DNA's translation at residue 16, likely owing to a read error; the protein displayed comes from the DNA. This chain uses TRDV1 with TRDJ1; D gene ambiguous. Here the J gene was assigned by germline matching of the DNA, as TCRdb has none. Germline CDR1 is TSWWSYY and CDR2 is QGS. The CDR3 totals 19 residues. CDR3 protein: CALGGRINRSCRDTDRLIF. CDR3 coding DNA: TGTGCTCTTGGGGGACGTATAAACCGCTCGTGTAGGGACACCGATAGACTCATCTTT.

This clone has a handful of counts. One base separates it from a far larger clone, so it is likely a read error. Other nucleotide sequences in the sample specify the same CDR3. The chain is built from TRDV1 and TRDJ1, with a weak D call TRDD2 (5 bases). The J gene, left out of TCRdb, was set here by checking the DNA against germline. The CDR3 totals 20 residues. Between the trimmed V and J ends, which lost 5 bases and 0 bases, there was a span of 28 bases. CDR1 is TSWWSYY, CDR2 QGS, per germline. CDR3 bases: TGTGCTCTTGGGCCTTTCCTCTCCTCCGTGCGAGTTTCTTACACCGATAAACTCATCTTT. This gives the protein CALGPFLSSVRVSYTDKLIF.

As to this clone: It differs at one base from a far larger clone, so likely a read error. Other nucleotide sequences in the sample specify the same CDR3. This chain joins TRDV1 and TRDJ1; 9 bases agree with TRDD2. TCRdb offers no J gene call, so here the DNA was matched to germline to obtain one. Germline V gives CDR1 TSWWSYY, CDR2 QGS. The CDR3 is 21 residues long. The CDR3 DNA reads TGTGCCCTTGGGGGAGGCCTTCCTACTTTTCCTGGGGATTCGTACACCGATAAACTCATCTTT. As protein: CALGGGLPTFPGDSYTDKLIF.

Concerning this clone: TCRdb shows a much larger clone's protein in place of this DNA's translation, and the two differ at residue 20, likely through a read error; the protein shown is translated from the DNA. V is TRDV1 and J is TRDJ1; the D gene is possibly TRDD3 (10 bases). The CDR3 length is 24 residues. Germline CDR1 and CDR2: TSWWSYY and QGS. Trimming pared 1 base from V and 7 bases from J, leaving 43 bases between. CDR3 in amino acids: CALGERFVGLPTLGDKGLSGKLIF. CDR3 DNA sequence: TGTGCTCTTGGGGAACGGTTTGTAGGCCTTCCTACTCTGGGGGATAAGGGTCTATCCGGTAAACTCATCTTT.

About this clone: TCRdb has a much larger clone's protein, which differs at residue 18 from the translation of this DNA, likely because of a read error; what is shown is the protein translated from the DNA. The chain is built from TRDV1 and TRDJ1; 8 bases line up with TRDD3. TCRdb records no J gene; here it was assigned by comparing the DNA to germline. Germline V lookup: CDR1 TSWWSYY, CDR2 QGS. This CDR3 is built from 23 residues. V gave up 3 bases and J gave up 4 bases; unmatched junction bases: 31. The CDR3 loop reads CALGEAVGRIFRLGGAYIDKLIF. The CDR3 DNA follows: TGTGCTCTTGGGGAGGCCGTGGGTCGGATTTTTAGACTGGGGGGCGCGTACATCGATAAACTCATCTTT.

Details on this clone: This sample includes further DNA sequences coding for the same CDR3. The chain uses TRDV1 and TRDJ1, with 9 bases fitting TRDD3. Per germline, CDR1 TSWWSYY and CDR2 QGS. This CDR3 has 21 residues. The V segment lost 2 bases and the J segment 0 bases; nucleotides outside the gene matches: 19. CDR3 loop: CALGEDFLRTGGSEHTDKLIF. CDR3 nucleotides: TGTGCTCTTGGGGAAGACTTTCTACGTACTGGGGGAAGCGAGCACACCGATAAACTCATCTTT.

Details on this clone: This likely stems from a read error, as it lies one base from a far larger clone. The same CDR3 arises from other DNA sequences in this sample as well. The chain uses TRDV1 and TRDJ1; D not certain. TCRdb does not report a J gene; here it was assigned by matching the DNA to germline references. This CDR3 is built from 12 residues. Trimming stripped 2 bases from V and 6 bases from J, with 7 bases between. Germline V gene sequence: CDR1 TSWWSYY, CDR2 QGS. As DNA, the CDR3 is TGTGCTCTTGGGGAATTACGGTATAAACTCATCTTT. It encodes CALGELRYKLIF.

A note on this clone: TCRdb records a much larger clone's protein for this DNA, with a difference at residue 19 that likely arises from a read error; the protein given is the translation of the DNA. V gene assignment gives TRDV1, but the J gene was left uncalled; the table's D call, TRDD3, has no DNA check behind it. Germline V gene data show CDR1 as TSWWSYY and CDR2 as QGS. The CDR3 totals 21 residues. Here the CDR3 DNA reads TGTGCTCTTGGGGAACTTTTTCTACCGAACTCCGATCGTGCGGACACCGATAAACCCATCTTT. Protein sequence: CALGELFLPNSDRADTDKPIF.

Notes on this clone: A far larger clone is one base from this, pointing to a likely read error. In the same sample, other DNA sequences code for this CDR3. V gene TRDV1 combines with J gene TRDJ1, with D possibly matching TRDD2 (5 bases). The J gene was not available in TCRdb and was assigned here by matching the DNA to germline segments. V lost 0 bases and J lost 0, with 26 bases in between. The CDR3 is 21 amino acids. Germline V CDR1 and CDR2: TSWWSYY, QGS. The CDR3 is CALGELLFAYVVPQYTDKLIF. The CDR3 DNA is TGTGCTCTTGGGGAACTACTATTCGCCTACGTTGTCCCGCAGTACACCGATAAACTCATCTTT.